This T cell receptor (beta chain) was sequenced for a study of HIV-infected patients and healthy controls. V was clipped by 2 bases and J by 5 bases; unmatched bases: 7. CDR3 length: 15 residues. Germline-derived CDR1 and CDR2 are GTSNPN and SVGIG (reference sequence). MiXCR, applied by TCRdb to the 5' RACE reads, yields one record per CDR3 protein. This table has 60,000 to 75,000 distinct CDR3 sequences, roughly a sixth appearing once. In this sample, this clonotype turned up a few times. Sequencing was performed on CD4+ T cells from blood. The chain employs TRBV30 and TRBJ2-5, with 11 bases aligning to TRBD1. The TCR was taken from a human donor in good health. CDR3 nucleotides: TGTGCCTGGAGTCCGGACAGGGGGCTGCGGGAGACCCAGTACTTC. This encodes CAWSPDRGLRETQYF.